These T cell receptor beta chains were read from a single sample in a study of beta chain features in type 1 diabetes. The assay was immunoSEQ multiplex PCR, and TCRdb's table has in-frame clones only and misses some. This table has roughly 330,000 clones, about 11% appearing once. The sample comprised naive CD4+ T cells from blood. All receptors come from a woman aged 30 to 39 in good health. The conserved cysteine and the conserved F or W are not part of the CDR3 here. Rows may omit the clone size; those that give it use once, few, many or a size class.

TRBV7-9,TRBJ2-5,few,ASSLEWGGQTQY
TRBV4-2,TRBJ2-4,NA,ASSQLIAGAVTIQY
TRBV28,TRBJ2-7,few,ASSHPSGGDEQY
TRBV4-1,TRBJ2-1,NA,ASSPGSGSYNEQF
TRBV29-1,TRBJ2-7,NA,SVEAGAAAQY
TRBV6-1,TRBJ2-7,few,ASSEAHKTVSYEQY
TRBV11-2,TRBJ1-1,few,ASSFERNTEAF
TRBV30,TRBJ1-1,NA,AWSRQGFMNTEAF
TRBV7-2,TRBJ2-1,NA,ASSLGLAGVKGEQF
TRBV7-9,TRBJ1-1,few,ASSLVVNTEAF
TRBV7-8,TRBJ2-1,few,ASSFEGTSGMGGGQF
TRBV2,TRBJ2-1,few,ASSGLRGGNEQF
TRBV7-2,TRBJ2-7,NA,ASSLGTAFPYEQY
TRBV5-4,TRBJ2-7,few,ASSLGAGLAGEEQY
TRBV5-4,TRBJ2-5,NA,ASSLGAGTALQETQY
TRBV28,TRBJ2-7,NA,ASSSVGEQY